These 5 T cell receptor beta chains were all obtained from the same sample, sequenced in a study of T cells after posttransplantation cyclophosphamide. Cells defined as naive were viable CD3+CD4+ or CD3+CD8+ and CCR7+CD45RA+CD45RO-CD95-CD27+CD28+. Assay: immunoSEQ multiplex PCR; the TCRdb copy retains only in-frame clones and omits some. In the table there are about 10,000 clones, 98% of which are singletons. The sample taken for sequencing was naive CD4+ T cells sorted from PBMCs. These TCRs come from a woman between 55 and 75 years old in good health, CMV-negative, and a related stem cell transplant donor.

The chain is built from TRBV28 and TRBJ1-3; D is unresolved. The CDR3 has 14 residues. CDR1 and CDR2 from the germline V gene are MDHEN and SYDVKM. Trimming removed 7 bases at V and 0 bases at J, with 10 bases between. The DNA for the CDR3 is TGTGCCAGCACTTCACAGAGCTCTGGAAACACCATATATTTT. It translates to CASTSQSSGNTIYF.

The gene calls are TRBV2 and TRBJ1-2, with D perhaps matching TRBD1 (5 bases). The CDR3 extends over 14 amino acids. Trimming took off 3 bases at V and 3 bases at J, with 11 bases between the two ends. Per germline, CDR1 SNHLY and CDR2 FYNNEI. CDR3 in amino acids: CASSEDKIYYGYTF. CDR3 coding DNA: TGTGCCAGCAGTGAGGACAAAATCTACTATGGCTACACCTTC.

The chain joins TRBV7-9 to TRBJ2-3; TRBD1 aligns across 10 bases. After removal of 5 bases from V and 0 bases from J, the junction contained 11 bases not matched to a gene. CDR1 SEHNR and CDR2 FQNEAQ come from the germline V gene (reference sequence). This CDR3 has 18 amino acids. CDR3 region: CASSIRRGQGFSTDTQYF. CDR3 sequence (DNA): TGTGCCAGCAGCATCAGACGGGGACAGGGGTTTAGCACAGATACGCAGTATTTT. Full variable domain (remainder filled in from reference TRBV7-9 and TRBJ2-3): DTGVSQNPRHKITKRGQNVTFRCDPISEHNRLYWYRQTLGQGPEFLTYFQNEAQLEKSRLLSDRFSAERPKGSFSTLEIQRTEQGDSAMYLCASSIRRGQGFSTDTQYFGPGTRLTVL.

V and J are TRBV2 and TRBJ1-5; TRBD1 agrees at 8 bases. The CDR3 runs 16 residues. CDR1 SNHLY and CDR2 FYNNEI come from the germline V gene. The J segment lost 4 bases and the V segment lost 10 bases, leaving 15 bases of the junction unmatched. In DNA, the CDR3 is TGTGCCACCCATTCCCCAGACAGGGGAGGTAATCAGCCCCAGCATTTT. It specifies CATHSPDRGGNQPQHF.

This CDR3 reads CATSRDLQGSQHF. The CDR3 bases are TGTGCCACCAGCAGAGATTTACAGGGGTCCCAGCATTTT. The V gene is TRBV15, the J gene TRBJ1-5; TRBD1 matches 7 bases. The V segment lost 0 bases and the J segment 11 bases; nucleotides outside the gene matches: 4. Germline V lookup: CDR1 LNHNV, CDR2 YYDKDF (reference sequence). The CDR3 is made up of 13 amino acids. Combining the CDR3 with reference TRBV15 and TRBJ1-5 gives the whole variable domain DAMVIQNPRYQVTQFGKPVTLSCSQTLNHNVMYWYQQKSSQAPKLLFHYYDKDFNNEADTPDNFQSRRPNTSFCFLDIRSPGLGDTAMYLCATSRDLQGSQHFGDGTRLSIL.